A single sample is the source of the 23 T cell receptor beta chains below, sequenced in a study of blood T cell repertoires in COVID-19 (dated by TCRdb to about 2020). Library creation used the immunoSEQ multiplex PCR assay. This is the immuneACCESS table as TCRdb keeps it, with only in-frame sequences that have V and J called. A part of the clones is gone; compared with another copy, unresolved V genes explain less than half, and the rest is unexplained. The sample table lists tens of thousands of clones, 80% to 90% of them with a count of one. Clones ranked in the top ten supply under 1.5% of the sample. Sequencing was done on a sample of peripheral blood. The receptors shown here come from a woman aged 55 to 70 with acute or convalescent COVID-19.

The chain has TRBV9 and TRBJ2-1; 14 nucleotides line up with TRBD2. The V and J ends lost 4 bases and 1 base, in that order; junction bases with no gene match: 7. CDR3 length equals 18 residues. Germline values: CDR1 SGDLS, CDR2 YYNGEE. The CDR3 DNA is TGTGCCAGCAGCAAGGGACTAGCGGGGGCGATTTCCTACAATGAGCAGTTCTTC. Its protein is CASSKGLAGAISYNEQFF. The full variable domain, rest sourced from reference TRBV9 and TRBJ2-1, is DSGVTQTPKHLITATGQRVTLRCSPRSGDLSVYWYQQSLDQGLQFLIQYYNGEERAKGNILERFSAQQFPDLHSELNLSSLELGDSALYFCASSKGLAGAISYNEQFFGPGTRLTVL.

The CDR3 region has the DNA TGTGCCAGCAGCAACACAGGGGAAAATGAGCAGTTCTTC. This encodes CASSNTGENEQFF. This chain links TRBV11-2 with TRBJ2-1, with 7 bases lining up with TRBD1. CDR3 length: 13 residues. Germline values: CDR1 SGHAT, CDR2 FQNNGV. With 5 bases clipped from V and 7 bases from J, the junction kept 5 bases outside the gene matches.

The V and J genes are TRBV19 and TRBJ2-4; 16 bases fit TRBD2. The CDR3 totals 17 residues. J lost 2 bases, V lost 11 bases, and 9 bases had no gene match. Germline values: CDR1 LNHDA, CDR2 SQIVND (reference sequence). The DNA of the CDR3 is TGTGCCTCCAACGGGGGACTAGCGGGAGGGCCCAAAAACATTCAGTACTTC. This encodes CASNGGLAGGPKNIQYF.

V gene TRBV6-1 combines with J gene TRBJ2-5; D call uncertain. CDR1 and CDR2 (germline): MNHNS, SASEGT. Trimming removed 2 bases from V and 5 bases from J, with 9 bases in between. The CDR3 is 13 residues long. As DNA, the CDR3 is TGTGCCAGCAGTGAAACCCGCGGCGAGACCCAGTACTTC. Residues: CASSETRGETQYF.

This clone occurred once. CDR3 bases: TGCAGTGCTAGTAGACTACAGGGCGAGCAGTACTTC. Amino acids: CSASRLQGEQYF. The chain links TRBV20-1 to TRBJ2-7; D is perhaps TRBD1 (6 bases). Germline V gives CDR1 DFQATT, CDR2 SNEGSKA (reference sequence). Trimming took off 3 bases at V and 6 bases at J, with 12 bases between the two ends. The CDR3 sequence is 12 residues long.

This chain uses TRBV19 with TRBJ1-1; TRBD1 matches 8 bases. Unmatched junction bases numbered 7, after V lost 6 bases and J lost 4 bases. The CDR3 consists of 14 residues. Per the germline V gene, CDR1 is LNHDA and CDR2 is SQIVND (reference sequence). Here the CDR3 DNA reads TGTGCCAGTAGGGAGGACAGGGCGAGCACTGAAGCTTTCTTT. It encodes CASREDRASTEAFF.

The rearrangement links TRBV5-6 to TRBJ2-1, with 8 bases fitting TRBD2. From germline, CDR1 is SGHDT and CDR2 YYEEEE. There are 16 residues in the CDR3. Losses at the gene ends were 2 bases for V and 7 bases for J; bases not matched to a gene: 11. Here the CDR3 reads CASSFTSGGFENEQFF. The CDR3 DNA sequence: TGTGCCAGCAGCTTTACTTCGGGAGGGTTCGAAAATGAGCAGTTCTTC.

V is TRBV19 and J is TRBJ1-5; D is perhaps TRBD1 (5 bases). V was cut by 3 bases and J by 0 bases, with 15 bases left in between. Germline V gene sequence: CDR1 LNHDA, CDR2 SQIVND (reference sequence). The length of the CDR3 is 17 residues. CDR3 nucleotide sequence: TGTGCCAGTAGTATCATATCGGGGGAGTATAGCAATCAGCCCCAGCATTTT. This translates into CASSIISGEYSNQPQHF.

CDR3 bases: TGTGCCAGCAGCTCGGGGACAGGGCGAAATTCACCCCTCCACTTT. This sequence encodes CASSSGTGRNSPLHF. J is TRBJ1-6 and V is TRBV3-1 (or the pseudogene TRBV3-2); the match to TRBD1 covers 9 bases. Unmatched junction bases numbered 6, after V lost 5 bases and J lost 7 bases. The CDR3 runs 15 residues. The germline gives CDR1 LGHDT, CDR2 YNNKEL (reference sequence).

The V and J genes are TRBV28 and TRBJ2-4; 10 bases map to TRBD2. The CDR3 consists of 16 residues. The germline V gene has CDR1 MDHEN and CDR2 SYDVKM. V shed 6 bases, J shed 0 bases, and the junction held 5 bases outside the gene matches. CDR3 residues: CASRQASGGAKNIQYF. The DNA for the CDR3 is TGTGCCAGCAGGCAAGCTAGCGGGGGAGCCAAAAACATTCAGTACTTC.

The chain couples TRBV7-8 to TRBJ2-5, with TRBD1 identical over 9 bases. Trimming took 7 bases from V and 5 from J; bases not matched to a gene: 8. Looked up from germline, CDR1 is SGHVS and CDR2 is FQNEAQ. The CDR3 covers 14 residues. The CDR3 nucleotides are TGTGCCAGCACGCGAACCGGGACAGGGGAGACCCAGTACTTC. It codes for CASTRTGTGETQYF.

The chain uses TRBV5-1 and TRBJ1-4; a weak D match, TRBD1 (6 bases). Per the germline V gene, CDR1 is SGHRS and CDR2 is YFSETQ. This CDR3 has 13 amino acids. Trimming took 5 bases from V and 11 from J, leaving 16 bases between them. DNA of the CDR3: TGCGCCAGCAGTGATGGACAGACCGACAAACTGTTTTTT. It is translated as CASSDGQTDKLFF.

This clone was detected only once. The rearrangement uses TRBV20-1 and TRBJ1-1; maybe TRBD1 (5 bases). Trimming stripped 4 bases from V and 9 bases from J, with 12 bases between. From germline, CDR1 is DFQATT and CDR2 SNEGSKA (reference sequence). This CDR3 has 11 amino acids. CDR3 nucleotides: TGCAGTGCTATTGGGGGAGGAAAAGCTTTCTTT. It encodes CSAIGGGKAFF.

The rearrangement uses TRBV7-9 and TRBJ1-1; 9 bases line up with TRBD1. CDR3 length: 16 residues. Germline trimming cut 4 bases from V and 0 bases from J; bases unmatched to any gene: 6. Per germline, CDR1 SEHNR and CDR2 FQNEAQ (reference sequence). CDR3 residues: CASSSPGTGMNTEAFF. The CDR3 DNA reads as TGTGCCAGCAGCTCGCCGGGGACAGGGATGAACACTGAAGCTTTCTTT.

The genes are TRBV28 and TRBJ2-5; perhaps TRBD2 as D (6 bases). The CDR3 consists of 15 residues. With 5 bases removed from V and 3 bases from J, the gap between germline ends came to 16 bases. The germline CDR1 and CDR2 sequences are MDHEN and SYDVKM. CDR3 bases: TGTGCCAGCAGTCGCGCGAGACTAGTGAAAGAGACCCAGTACTTC. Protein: CASSRARLVKETQYF. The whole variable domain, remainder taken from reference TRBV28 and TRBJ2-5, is DVKVTQSSRYLVKRTGEKVFLECVQDMDHENMFWYRQDPGLGLRLIYFSYDVKMKEKGDIPEGYSVSREKKERFSLILESASTNQTSMYLCASSRARLVKETQYFGPGTRLLVL.

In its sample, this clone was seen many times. CDR3 coding DNA: TGCGCCAGCAGCTTCACAGGGTTTAACTATGGCTACACCTTC. Its protein product is CASSFTGFNYGYTF. The chain recombines TRBV5-1 with TRBJ1-2; D perhaps matches TRBD1 (6 bases). The germline gives CDR1 SGHRS, CDR2 YFSETQ. This CDR3 spans 14 amino acids. V was shortened by 2 bases and J by 1 base, with 9 bases between the two germline ends.

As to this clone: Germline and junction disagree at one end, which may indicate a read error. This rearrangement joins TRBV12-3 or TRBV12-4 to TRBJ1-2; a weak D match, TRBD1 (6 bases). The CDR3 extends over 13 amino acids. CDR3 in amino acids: CASRLQGNHGYTF. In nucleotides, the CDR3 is TGTGCCAGCAGATTACAGGGTAACCATGGCTACACCTTC.

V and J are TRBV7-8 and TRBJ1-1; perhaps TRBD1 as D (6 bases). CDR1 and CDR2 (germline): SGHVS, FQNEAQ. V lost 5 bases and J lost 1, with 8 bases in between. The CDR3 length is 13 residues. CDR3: CASSPQGNTEAFF. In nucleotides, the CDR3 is TGTGCCAGCAGCCCACAGGGGAACACTGAAGCTTTCTTT.

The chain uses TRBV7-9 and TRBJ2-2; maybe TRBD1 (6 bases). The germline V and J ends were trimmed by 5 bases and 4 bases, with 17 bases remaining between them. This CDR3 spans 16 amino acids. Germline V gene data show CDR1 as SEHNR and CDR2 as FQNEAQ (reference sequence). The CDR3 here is CASSDHRDVLTGELFF. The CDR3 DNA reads TGTGCCAGCAGCGACCACAGGGATGTCCTCACCGGGGAGCTGTTTTTT.

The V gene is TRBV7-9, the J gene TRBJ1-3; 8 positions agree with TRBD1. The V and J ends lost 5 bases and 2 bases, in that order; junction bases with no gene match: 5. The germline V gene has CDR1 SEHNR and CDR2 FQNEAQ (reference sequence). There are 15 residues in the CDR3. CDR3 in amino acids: CASSPQGAAGNTIYF. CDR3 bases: TGTGCCAGCAGCCCGCAGGGGGCCGCTGGAAACACCATATATTTT.

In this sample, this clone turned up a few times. The CDR3 DNA reads TGTGCCAGCAGCCATGACAGAAGCAATCAGCCCCAGCATTTT. Translation: CASSHDRSNQPQHF. The V gene is TRBV7-9, the J gene TRBJ1-5; maybe TRBD1 (5 bases). CDR3 length equals 14 residues. Germline assignment: CDR1 SEHNR and CDR2 FQNEAQ (reference sequence). V was clipped by 5 bases and J by 1 base, with 9 bases between them.

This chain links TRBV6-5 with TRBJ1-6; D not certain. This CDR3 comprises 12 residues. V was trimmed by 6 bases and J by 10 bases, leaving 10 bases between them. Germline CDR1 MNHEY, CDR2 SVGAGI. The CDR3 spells CASRGDRSPLHF. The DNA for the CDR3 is TGTGCCAGCAGGGGAGATAGGTCACCCCTCCACTTT.

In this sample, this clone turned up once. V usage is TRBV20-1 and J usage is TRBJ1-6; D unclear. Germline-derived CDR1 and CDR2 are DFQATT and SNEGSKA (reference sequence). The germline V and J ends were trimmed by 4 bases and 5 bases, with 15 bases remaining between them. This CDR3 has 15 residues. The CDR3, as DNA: TGCAGTGCTATTGACCGGGGAATTAATAATTCACCCCTCCACTTT. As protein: CSAIDRGINNSPLHF.